The 20 T cell receptor beta chains presented below share a single source sample, sequenced in a study of Ad26.COV2.S vaccination and SARS-CoV-2 variants. Sample treatment: about 20 received Ad26.COV2.S at low or high dose, single or two shots; 5 received placebo; per-sample allocation not given. Sampling happened 63 days after the first vaccine or placebo injection. Sequencing used immunoSEQ multiplex PCR; TCRdb keeps in-frame clones, though not all of them. The sample has hundreds of thousands of clones, 80% to 95% seen once. Sequences were derived from peripheral blood, sampled in a trial of Ad26.COV2.S vaccine versus placebo. These TCRs come from a person between 18 and 65 years old who received the Ad26.COV2.S COVID-19 vaccine or a placebo.

The V and J genes are TRBV11-2 and TRBJ1-2, with 7 bases matching TRBD1. The germline gives CDR1 SGHAT, CDR2 FQNNGV. The J segment lost 3 bases and the V segment lost 6 bases, leaving 10 bases of the junction unmatched. The CDR3 sequence is 15 residues long. The CDR3 here is CASRSIRDSHYGYTF. The CDR3 DNA is TGTGCCAGCAGGTCGATCCGGGACAGTCACTATGGCTACACCTTC.

In this sample, this clone turned up a few times. The DNA of the CDR3 is TGTGCCAGCGGTACGGACAGGGGCACTGAAGCTTTCTTT. This codes for CASGTDRGTEAFF. V is TRBV7-2 and J is TRBJ1-1, with 9 bases matching TRBD1. V shed 8 bases, J shed 4 bases, and the junction held 5 bases outside the gene matches. The CDR3 has 13 amino acids. CDR1 is SGHTA and CDR2 is FQGNSA in the germline V gene. Supplemented by reference TRBV7-2 and TRBJ1-1, the full variable domain reads GAGVSQSPSNKVTEKGKDVELRCDPISGHTALYWYRQSLGQGLEFLIYFQGNSAPDKSGLPSDRFSAERTGGSVSTLTIQRTQQEDSAVYLCASGTDRGTEAFFGQGTRLTVV.

The J gene is TRBJ2-3, the V gene TRBV5-5; D is possibly TRBD2 (7 bases). The germline V gene encodes CDR1 SGHKS and CDR2 YYEKEE (reference sequence). Trimming took 2 bases from V and 4 from J, leaving 17 bases between them. CDR3 length equals 16 residues. CDR3 loop: CASSFLPAGAADTQYF. CDR3 bases: TGTGCCAGCAGCTTCCTCCCCGCGGGGGCTGCAGATACGCAGTATTTT.

This clone was detected once. The chain links TRBV5-4 to TRBJ2-3, with 11 bases fitting TRBD2. With V trimmed by 4 bases and J by 2 bases, 3 bases remained unmatched. Germline V gene sequence: CDR1 SGHNT, CDR2 YYREEE (reference sequence). CDR3 length: 15 amino acids. CDR3 DNA: TGTGCCAGCAGCATACTAGCGGGGGTCACAGATACGCAGTATTTT. Amino acid sequence: CASSILAGVTDTQYF.

The chain recombines TRBV10-3 with TRBJ1-2; tentatively, D is TRBD1 (6 bases). The CDR3 length is 13 residues. The V gene lost 0 bases and the J gene lost 6 bases, with 8 bases spanning the gap. Germline V lookup: CDR1 ENHRY, CDR2 SYGVKD. CDR3 DNA: TGTGCCATCAGTGAGTCAACAGGGAATGGCTACACCTTC. Encoded protein: CAISESTGNGYTF.

Comment on this clone: This sample includes further DNA sequences coding for the same CDR3. The J gene is TRBJ2-6, the V gene TRBV27; D is undetermined. V was pared by 0 bases and J by 3 bases, with 0 bases between. Germline lookup yields CDR1 MNHEY and CDR2 SMNVEV (reference sequence). CDR3 length: 13 residues. CDR3 nucleotide sequence: TGTGCCAGCAGTTTATCTGGGGCCAACGTCCTGACTTTC. Amino acid sequence: CASSLSGANVLTF.

This sequence joins TRBV5-1 and TRBJ2-3, with 10 bases aligning to TRBD1. The length of the CDR3 is 15 residues. The V gene end was trimmed by 4 bases and the J gene end by 1 base; junction bases not matched to a gene: 3. Per germline, CDR1 SGHRS and CDR2 YFSETQ. The CDR3 here is CASSPGTGGTDTQYF. CDR3 nucleotide sequence: TGCGCCAGCAGCCCCGGGACAGGGGGCACAGATACGCAGTATTTT.

The rearrangement joins TRBV2 to TRBJ2-3, with D possibly called TRBD1 or TRBD2 (5 bases each). Germline CDR1 SNHLY, CDR2 FYNNEI. V lost 10 bases to trimming and J lost 3 bases, with 11 bases between them. The CDR3 spans 12 residues. CDR3 residues: CATRDRTDTQYF. CDR3 coding DNA: TGTGCCACCCGGGACCGAACAGATACGCAGTATTTT.

This clone was seen just once. The rearrangement links TRBV7-9 to TRBJ2-1; 9 bases match TRBD2. CDR3 size: 16 residues. Per germline, CDR1 SEHNR and CDR2 FQNEAQ (reference sequence). The V segment lost 4 bases and the J segment 8 bases; nucleotides outside the gene matches: 12. The CDR3 loop reads CASSSKSGRSKDEQFF. Here the CDR3 DNA reads TGTGCCAGCAGCTCGAAGAGCGGGAGGTCTAAGGATGAGCAGTTCTTC. The entire variable domain, with the rest obtained from reference TRBV7-9 and TRBJ2-1, is as follows: DTGVSQNPRHKITKRGQNVTFRCDPISEHNRLYWYRQTLGQGPEFLTYFQNEAQLEKSRLLSDRFSAERPKGSFSTLEIQRTEQGDSAMYLCASSSKSGRSKDEQFFGPGTRLTVL.

As for this clone: Other nucleotide sequences from this sample produce the same CDR3. The chain carries TRBV2 and TRBJ2-3; D is undetermined. The length of the CDR3 is 12 residues. The ends were cut back, 4 bases at V and 2 bases at J, with 4 bases in the middle. CDR1 is SNHLY, CDR2 FYNNEI, per germline. CDR3 in DNA: TGTGCCAGCAGTGTCTCCACAGATACGCAGTATTTT. Its translation: CASSVSTDTQYF. Together with reference TRBV2 and TRBJ2-3, the CDR3 gives the full variable domain: EPEVTQTPSHQVTQMGQEVILRCVPISNHLYFYWYRQILGQKVEFLVSFYNNEISEKSEIFDDQFSVERPDGSNFTLKIRSTKLEDSAMYFCASSVSTDTQYFGPGTRLTVL.

In its sample, this clone was seen once. The rearrangement joins TRBV5-1 to TRBJ2-3; 7 nucleotides align to TRBD2. After removal of 0 bases from V and 7 bases from J, the junction contained 8 bases not matched to a gene. The CDR3 extends over 15 amino acids. Germline assignment: CDR1 SGHRS and CDR2 YFSETQ. The CDR3 loop is CASSLEAAGTNTQYF. For the CDR3, the DNA is TGCGCCAGCAGCTTGGAGGCAGCGGGGACTAATACGCAGTATTTT.

J is TRBJ2-2 and V is TRBV29-1; D unresolved. CDR1 is SQVTM and CDR2 is ANQGSEA in the germline V gene. The CDR3 spans 12 residues. With 6 bases removed from V and 6 bases from J, the gap between germline ends came to 11 bases. CDR3 DNA sequence: TGCAGCGTCGGAGTCGACGCCGGGGAGCTGTTTTTT. It codes for CSVGVDAGELFF.

This clone was seen only once. J is TRBJ1-3 and V is TRBV20-1; weak D call: TRBD1 (5 bases). The length of the CDR3 is 16 residues. Germline V gene sequence: CDR1 DFQATT, CDR2 SNEGSKA (reference sequence). Trimming removed 3 bases from V and 0 bases from J, with 15 bases in between. This chain's CDR3 is CSASDWGLSSGNTIYF. Written as DNA, the CDR3 is TGCAGTGCTAGTGATTGGGGCCTATCCTCTGGAAACACCATATATTTT.

This chain links TRBV11-2 with TRBJ1-5; no reliable D call. Per the germline V gene, CDR1 is SGHAT and CDR2 is FQNNGV. The CDR3 consists of 12 residues. Trimming removed 4 bases from V and 4 bases from J, with 5 bases in between. The CDR3 nucleotides are TGTGCCAGCAGCTACCGTAATCAGCCCCAGCATTTT. The encoded protein is CASSYRNQPQHF.

The chain employs TRBV6-5 and TRBJ1-1; D is unclear. The germline V gene has CDR1 MNHEY and CDR2 SVGAGI. Trimming removed 0 bases at V and 2 bases at J, with 10 bases between. This CDR3 is built from 15 residues. The CDR3 region has the DNA TGTGCCAGCAGTTACTCGTGGGTTTACAACACTGAAGCTTTCTTT. It yields the protein CASSYSWVYNTEAFF.

The chain carries TRBV10-3 and TRBJ1-2, with a possible D match to TRBD1 (5 bases). V was clipped by 6 bases and J by 8 bases, with 16 bases between them. Germline V gene data show CDR1 as ENHRY and CDR2 as SYGVKD. This CDR3 has 13 residues. CDR3 sequence (DNA): TGTGCCATCAGCTCAGGGAGCCTGGACGGCTACACCTTC. Translation: CAISSGSLDGYTF.

The CDR3 loop is CASSQDTGDYGYTF. The CDR3 bases are TGCGCCAGCAGCCAAGATACAGGGGACTATGGCTACACCTTC. The gene calls are TRBV4-3 and TRBJ1-2, with 7 bases lining up with TRBD1. V lost 0 bases and J lost 3; bases outside the gene matches: 1. The CDR3 runs to 14 residues. Germline-derived CDR1 and CDR2 are LGHNA and YSLEER.

CDR3 in DNA: TGTGCCAGCAGCCTATGGGGCAATCAGCCCCAGCATTTT. Its translation is CASSLWGNQPQHF. The V call is TRBV5-6, the J call TRBJ1-5; D is undetermined. Germline lookup yields CDR1 SGHDT and CDR2 YYEEEE. The CDR3 contains 13 residues. Trimming stripped 4 bases from V and 2 bases from J, with 7 bases between.

V usage is TRBV2 and J usage is TRBJ1-3, with 10 bases that match TRBD1. V was clipped by 3 bases and J by 6 bases; unmatched bases: 5. The CDR3 length is 15 residues. Germline CDR1 and CDR2: SNHLY and FYNNEI. The CDR3 DNA reads TGTGCCAGCAGTGAGGGACAGGGGATTGAAAACACCATATATTTT. As protein: CASSEGQGIENTIYF.

The V gene is TRBV27, the J gene TRBJ2-5; a weak D match, TRBD2 (6 bases). CDR1 is MNHEY, CDR2 SMNVEV, per germline (reference sequence). The ends were cut back, 3 bases at V and 1 base at J, with 9 bases in the middle. This CDR3 has 14 residues. The CDR3 nucleotides are TGTGCCAGCAGTTTTTCAGCGGGCCAAGAGACCCAGTACTTC. Its protein product is CASSFSAGQETQYF.